The clone carrying this T cell receptor beta chain was found many times. Its specificity is unknown. Noted time point: newly diagnosed GD, antithyroid drugs for less than 3 months. RNA extracted from PBMCs served as the sequencing template. The V gene lost 0 bases and the J gene lost 4 bases, with 16 bases spanning the gap. CDR3 length equals 17 residues. CDR1 and CDR2 from the germline V gene are LGHNT and FRNRAP. The record originates from a study of regulatory T cells in long-lasting Graves disease. General study results and limits: Favored usage of TRBV28, TRBJ1-2 and TRBJ2-5 was recorded in persistent disease.

Assembly of TCR beta libraries relied on iRepertoire HTBI primers together with Arm-PCR of CDR3 regions. One entry per CDR3 protein, called by TCRdb with MiXCR from the multiplex PCR reads. The data contain 450,000 to 600,000 distinct CDR3 sequences, roughly 14% of them seen just once; the ten biggest clones take up under 10%. The sample was also reused in another study, on T cells in Graves' hyperthyroidism and ophthalmopathy.

The sample was peripheral blood mononuclear cells (PBMCs), taken at new diagnosis, from a patient treated with antithyroid drugs. The chain employs TRBV12-5 and TRBJ1-5; D unresolved. This sequence was found in a man aged 25-45 years with Graves disease. The CDR3 nucleotides read TGTGCTAGTGGTTTGGTAGTCACGGGCCCCGGGAATCAGCCCCAGCATTTT. Protein sequence: CASGLVVTGPGNQPQHF.